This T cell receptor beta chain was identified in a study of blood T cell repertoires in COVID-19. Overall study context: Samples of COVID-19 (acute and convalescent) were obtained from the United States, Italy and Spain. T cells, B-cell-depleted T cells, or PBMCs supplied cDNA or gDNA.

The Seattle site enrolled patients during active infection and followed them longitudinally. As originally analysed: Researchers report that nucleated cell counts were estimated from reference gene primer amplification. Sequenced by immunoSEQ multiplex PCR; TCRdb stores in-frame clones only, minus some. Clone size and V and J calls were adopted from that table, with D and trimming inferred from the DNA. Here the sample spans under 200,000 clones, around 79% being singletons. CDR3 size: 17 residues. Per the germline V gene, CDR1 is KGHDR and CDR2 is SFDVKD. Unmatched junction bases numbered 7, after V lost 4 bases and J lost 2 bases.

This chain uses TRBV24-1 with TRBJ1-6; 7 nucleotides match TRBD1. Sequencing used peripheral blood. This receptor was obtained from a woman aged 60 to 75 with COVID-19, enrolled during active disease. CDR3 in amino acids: CATSDYDRVPYNSPLHF. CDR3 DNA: TGTGCCACCAGTGACTACGACAGGGTACCCTATAATTCACCCCTCCACTTT.